Sequencing of this T cell receptor beta chain was carried out in a study of cytomegalovirus exposure and HLA in healthy donors. Turning to the study itself: Early on, a data release was issued that held approximately 92 million unique TCRs from HLA-typed donors. Study-wide results and caveats: Within a later analysis, the majority of CMV-associated TCR beta chains appeared HLA-restricted.

This CDR3 comprises 15 residues. Losses at the gene ends were 3 bases for V and 4 bases for J; bases not matched to a gene: 7. Germline V CDR1 and CDR2: SGDLS, YYNGEE. The PCR used 60 Vbeta and 13 Jbeta primers. Produced via immunoSEQ multiplex PCR; TCRdb's table is partial and in-frame only. The table records under 40,000 clones, 80% of them present only once. On this clone: Antigen specificity is unknown.

Sequenced material: PBMCs. The chain has TRBV9 and TRBJ2-5; TRBD1 agrees at 9 bases. This TCR was recovered from a male donor in good health and CMV-seronegative. CDR3 in amino acids: CASSAGDRAIETQYF. DNA for the CDR3: TGTGCCAGCAGCGCAGGGGACAGGGCCATAGAGACCCAGTACTTC.